This TCR beta chain is drawn from a study of control samples from healthy donors and cancer patients. TCRdb's table, derived via immunoSEQ multiplex PCR, lists solely in-frame clones and lacks some. The sample includes around 76,000 clones, 90% to 95% of them seen just once. Trimming left V 0 bases short and J 7 bases short, with 14 bases between. The CDR3 length is 14 residues. Germline V lookup: CDR1 SGHKS, CDR2 YYEKEE (reference sequence). This sequence was found in a woman aged 40-49 years in good health. The V gene is TRBV5-5, the J gene TRBJ2-7, with D possibly TRBD1 on 6 matching bases. The sample taken for sequencing was blood. The CDR3 sequence: CASSLEWGQREQYF. As DNA, the CDR3 is TGTGCCAGCAGCTTGGAGTGGGGACAAAGGGAGCAGTACTTC.